This record covers a single T cell receptor beta chain. Its cognate antigen is unknown. Its ends do not fully match the called genes, so a read error is possible. These data come from a study of CD8+CD57+ T cells in acquired aplastic anemia. Study-level findings and limits: Patients and controls turned out to have some 30 CD8+ CDR3 sequences in common.

All sequencing subjects had displayed CD8+CD57+ cell expansion on flow cytometry. TCR beta VDJ combinations and CDR3 sequences were profiled from genomic DNA. MiXCR, applied by TCRdb to the reads, yields one record per CDR3 protein. The table lists approximately 170,000 distinct CDR3 sequences, about half of them singletons. The CDR3 has 13 amino acids. Germline V gene sequence: CDR1 MGHRA, CDR2 YSYEKL. This sequence joins TRBV4-1 and TRBJ2-5, with 8 bases fitting TRBD2. Sequenced: sorted CD4+, CD8+, or CD8+CD57+ T cells (not recorded which) from PBMCs. The origin of this receptor is a human donor with aplastic anemia. The CDR3 sequence: CASSQVSAGDVNF. The CDR3 DNA is TGCGCCAGCAGCCAAGTCTCAGCGGGAGACGTGAACTTC.